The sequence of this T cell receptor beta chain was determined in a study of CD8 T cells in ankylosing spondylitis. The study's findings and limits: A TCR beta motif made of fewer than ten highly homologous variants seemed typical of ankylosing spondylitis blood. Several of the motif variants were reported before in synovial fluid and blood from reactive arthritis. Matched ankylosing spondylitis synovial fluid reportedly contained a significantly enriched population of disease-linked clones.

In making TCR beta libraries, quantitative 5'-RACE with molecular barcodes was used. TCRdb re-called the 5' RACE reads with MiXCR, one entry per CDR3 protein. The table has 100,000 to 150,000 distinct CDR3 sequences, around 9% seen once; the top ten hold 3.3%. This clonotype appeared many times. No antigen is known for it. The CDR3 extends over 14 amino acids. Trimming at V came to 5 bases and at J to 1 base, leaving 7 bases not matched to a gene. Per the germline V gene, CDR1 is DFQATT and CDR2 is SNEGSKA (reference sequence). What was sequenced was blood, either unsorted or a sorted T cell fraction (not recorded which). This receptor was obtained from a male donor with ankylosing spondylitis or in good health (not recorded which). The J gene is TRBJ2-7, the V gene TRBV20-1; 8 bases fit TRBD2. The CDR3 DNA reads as TGCAGTGCTGACCCTAGCGGGTCGTCCTACGAGCAGTACTTC. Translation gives CSADPSGSSYEQYF.